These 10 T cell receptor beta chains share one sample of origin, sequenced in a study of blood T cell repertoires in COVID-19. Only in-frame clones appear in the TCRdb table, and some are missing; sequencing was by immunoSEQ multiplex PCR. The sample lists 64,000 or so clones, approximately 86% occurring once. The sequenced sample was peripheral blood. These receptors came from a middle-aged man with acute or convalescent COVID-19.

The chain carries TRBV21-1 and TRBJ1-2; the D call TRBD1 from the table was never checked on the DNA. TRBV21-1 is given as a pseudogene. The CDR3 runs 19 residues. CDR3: CASSKGNRPGHWYRYGYTF. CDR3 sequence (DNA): TGTGCCAGCAGCAAGGGAAATCGACCGGGACACTGGTATCGCTATGGCTACACCTTC.

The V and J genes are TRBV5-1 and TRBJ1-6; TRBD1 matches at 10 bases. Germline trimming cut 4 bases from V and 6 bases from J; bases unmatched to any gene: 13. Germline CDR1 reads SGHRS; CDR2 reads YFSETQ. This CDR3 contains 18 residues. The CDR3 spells CASSPTPDRGPGNSPLHF. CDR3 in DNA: TGCGCCAGCAGCCCCACTCCTGACAGGGGGCCGGGTAATTCACCCCTCCACTTT.

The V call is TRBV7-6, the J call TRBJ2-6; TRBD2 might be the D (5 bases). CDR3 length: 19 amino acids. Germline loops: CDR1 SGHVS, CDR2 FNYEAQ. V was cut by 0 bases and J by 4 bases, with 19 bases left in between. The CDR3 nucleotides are TGTGCCAGCAGCTTAGCAGGGCATAAGGACTCTGCCGGGGCCAACGTCCTGACTTTC. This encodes CASSLAGHKDSAGANVLTF.

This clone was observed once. The CDR3 region has the DNA TGTGCCAGCAGCACTACAGGGGGGAATTCACCCCTCCACTTT. This sequence encodes CASSTTGGNSPLHF. The chain has TRBV7-3 and TRBJ1-6; 8 nucleotides match TRBD1. The V segment lost 5 bases and the J segment 7 bases; nucleotides outside the gene matches: 4. This CDR3 has 14 amino acids. The germline CDR1 and CDR2 sequences are SGHTA and FQGTGA.

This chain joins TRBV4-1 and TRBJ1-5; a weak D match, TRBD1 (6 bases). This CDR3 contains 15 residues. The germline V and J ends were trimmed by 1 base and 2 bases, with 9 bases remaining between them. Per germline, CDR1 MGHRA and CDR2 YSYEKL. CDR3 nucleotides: TGCGCCAGCAGCCAAGTCGAGGGGGGCAATCAGCCCCAGCATTTT. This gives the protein CASSQVEGGNQPQHF.

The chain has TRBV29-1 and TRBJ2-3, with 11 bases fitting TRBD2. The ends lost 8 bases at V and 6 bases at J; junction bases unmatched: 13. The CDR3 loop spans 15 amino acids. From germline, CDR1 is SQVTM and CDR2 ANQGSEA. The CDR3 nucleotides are TGCAGCTACGAGCCCTCACTAGCGGGGGCCGATACGCAGTATTTT. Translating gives CSYEPSLAGADTQYF.

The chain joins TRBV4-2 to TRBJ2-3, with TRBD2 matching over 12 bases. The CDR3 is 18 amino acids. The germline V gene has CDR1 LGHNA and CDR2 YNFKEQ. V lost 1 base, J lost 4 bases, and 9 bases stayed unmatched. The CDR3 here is CASSQATSGGPGADTQYF. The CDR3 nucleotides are TGTGCCAGCAGCCAAGCCACTAGCGGGGGGCCCGGGGCAGATACGCAGTATTTT.

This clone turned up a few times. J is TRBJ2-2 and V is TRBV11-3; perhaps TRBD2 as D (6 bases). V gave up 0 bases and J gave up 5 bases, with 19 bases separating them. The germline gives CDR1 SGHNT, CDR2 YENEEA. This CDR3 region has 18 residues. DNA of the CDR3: TGTGCCAGCAGCTTAGATTTATTTGACGCGGGGAGTACCGGGGAGCTGTTTTTT. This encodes CASSLDLFDAGSTGELFF.

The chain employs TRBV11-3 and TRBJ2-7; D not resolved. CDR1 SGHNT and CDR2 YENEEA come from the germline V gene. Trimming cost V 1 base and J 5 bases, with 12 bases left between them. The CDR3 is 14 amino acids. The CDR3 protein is CASSLGRASHEQYF. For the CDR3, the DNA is TGTGCCAGCAGCTTAGGCCGAGCTTCCCACGAGCAGTACTTC.

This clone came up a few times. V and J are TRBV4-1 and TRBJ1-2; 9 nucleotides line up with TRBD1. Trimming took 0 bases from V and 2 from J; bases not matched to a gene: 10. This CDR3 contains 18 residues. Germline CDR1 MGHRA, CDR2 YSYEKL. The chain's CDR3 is CASSQEETGTGSNYGYTF. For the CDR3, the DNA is TGCGCCAGCAGCCAAGAAGAGACAGGGACAGGGTCCAACTATGGCTACACCTTC.